A selection of T cell receptor beta chains follows, all from one sample in a study of blood T cell repertoires in COVID-19. The protocol was immunoSEQ multiplex PCR, while the TCRdb copy is restricted to in-frame clones and leaves out a portion. The sample shows a few hundred thousand clones, roughly 89% of them seen only once. The sequencing input was peripheral blood. These receptors all come from a woman aged 40-49 years with COVID-19, enrolled during active disease. Both conserved end residues are part of each CDR3. A D gene is named only where the DNA matches it firmly. Size tells how often a clone was seen (once, few, many) or the class of an expanded clone, and some rows leave it out.

v_call	d_call	clone_size	j_call	cdr3_nt	cdr3_aa
TRBV5-4	.	.	TRBJ1-1	TGTGCCAGCAGCTTGCAGTTGGTGAACACTGAAGCTTTCTTT	CASSLQLVNTEAFF
TRBV28	.	.	TRBJ2-7	TGTGCCAGCAGTTTATCAGGGGCTAGGTCCTACGAGCAGTACTTC	CASSLSGARSYEQYF
TRBV6-5	TRBD2	.	TRBJ2-3	TGTGCCAGCAGTTCGCTAGCGGGGGTCACAGATACGCAGTATTTT	CASSSLAGVTDTQYF
TRBV29-1	.	.	TRBJ2-1	TGCAGCGGCGGTGGTAATGAGCAGTTCTTC	CSGGGNEQFF
TRBV11-2	TRBD2	.	TRBJ2-1	TGTGCCAGCAGCTTCGGACTAGCGGCGGCCTATGAGCAGTTCTTC	CASSFGLAAAYEQFF
TRBV30	.	.	TRBJ2-7	TGTGCCTGGAGTATCCCTGGTGGGGGCCGGGCCTACGAGCAGTACTTC	CAWSIPGGGRAYEQYF
TRBV6-5	.	.	TRBJ2-1	TGTGCCAGCAGACGAGACAGGACGAATGAGCAGTTCTTC	CASRRDRTNEQFF
TRBV7-2	TRBD2	.	TRBJ2-7	TGTGCCAGCAGCCCCCGAGGGAGGGATACTTACGAGCAGTACTTC	CASSPRGRDTYEQYF
TRBV28	.	.	TRBJ1-5	TGTGCCAGCAGTCCTGGAGGCCGTGGGGGGATCCAGCCCCAGCATTTT	CASSPGGRGGIQPQHF
TRBV15	TRBD1	.	TRBJ1-5	TGTGCCACCAGCACAGACAGGGGGGCTCAGCCCCAGCATTTT	CATSTDRGAQPQHF
TRBV19	.	once	TRBJ1-4	TGTGCCAGTAGTACCCAGACCCCGCGGACTAATGAAAAACTGTTTTTT	CASSTQTPRTNEKLFF
TRBV19	.	few	TRBJ1-2	TGTGCCTCATCGAGCTTCAACTATGGCTACACCTTC	CASSSFNYGYTF
TRBV6-2/TRBV6-3	.	.	TRBJ1-1	TGTGCCAGCAGTTACGTACCCCTTAGATACACTGAAGCTTTCTTT	CASSYVPLRYTEAFF
TRBV28	TRBD1	.	TRBJ1-2	TGTGCCAGCTATAGACAGGGCCCTTATGGCTACACCTTC	CASYRQGPYGYTF
TRBV30	.	.	TRBJ1-5	TGTGCCTGGGGCAAAGGGGGGGGAAGCAATCAGCCCCAGCATTTT	CAWGKGGGSNQPQHF
TRBV9	TRBD2	.	TRBJ2-2	TGTGCCAGCAGCGTAGACATTGGGGCAGCGGGAGATGTCGGGGAGCTGTTTTTT	CASSVDIGAAGDVGELFF
TRBV21-1	.	.	TRBJ1-2	TGTGCCAGCAGCAAAGGTAGCACCATTCGCTATGGCTACACCTTC	CASSKGSTIRYGYTF
TRBV15	.	.	TRBJ1-5	TGTGCCACCAGGGACCAGGGTCAGCCCCAGCATTTT	CATRDQGQPQHF
TRBV24-1	.	once	TRBJ1-1	TGTGCCACCAGTGTAGGGAGAGAGGCTTTCTTT	CATSVGREAFF
TRBV12-3/TRBV12-4	.	.	TRBJ2-5	TGTGCCAGCAGCTACTCCTCTCGGGAGACCCAGTACTTC	CASSYSSRETQYF
TRBV2	.	.	TRBJ2-2	TGTGCCAGTACTCCGACTAACACCGGGGAGCTGTTTTTT	CASTPTNTGELFF
TRBV10-3	.	.	TRBJ1-1	TGTGCCATCTTTGAGGGAGGGAACACTGAAGCTTTCTTT	CAIFEGGNTEAFF
TRBV7-8	.	once	TRBJ1-1	TGTGCCAGCAGCTTAAAGAGTTCGTACCGGGAAGAAACTGAAGCTTTCTTT	CASSLKSSYREETEAFF
TRBV2	.	.	TRBJ1-2	TGTGCCAGCAGTGAAGCCCCGGCAGACTCCTATGGCTACACCTTC	CASSEAPADSYGYTF
TRBV18	.	.	TRBJ1-2	TGTGCCAGCTCACCAAGGACTGCTCGCAACTATGGCTACACCTTC	CASSPRTARNYGYTF
TRBV30	TRBD1	.	TRBJ1-1	TGTGCCTGGAGTCAGGGGGGCCGCGACACTGAAGCTTTCTTT	CAWSQGGRDTEAFF
TRBV5-5	TRBD1	.	TRBJ1-2	TGTGCCAGCAGCAACGACAGGGAACCCCCCTATGGCTACACCTTC	CASSNDREPPYGYTF
TRBV27	.	once	TRBJ2-1	TGTGCCAGCCGCCCCAGGGGGGTTTTCCTCCAGTTCTTC	CASRPRGVFLQFF
TRBV7-9	.	.	TRBJ1-2	TGTGCCAGCACCACAGGGCAGGTGGCTGGTGCCTACACCTTC	CASTTGQVAGAYTF
TRBV18	TRBD1	.	TRBJ1-1	TGTGCCAGCTCACCGGGACAGCAATACACTGAAGCTTTCTTT	CASSPGQQYTEAFF
TRBV5-1	TRBD1	.	TRBJ2-2	TGCGCCAGCAGCTTCAACGGACAGGGGGTCTCCGGGGAGCTGTTTTTT	CASSFNGQGVSGELFF
TRBV7-6	.	.	TRBJ1-1	TGTGCCAGCAGCAGTAGAGGGGGTGCTGAAGCTTTCTTT	CASSSRGGAEAFF
TRBV7-3	.	once	TRBJ1-4	TGTGCCAGCAGCCTTCAAACAGGGGAAAAACTGTTTTTT	CASSLQTGEKLFF
TRBV11-2	.	.	TRBJ2-7	TGTGCCAGCAGCCCTCTTAGCTCCGAGCAGTACTTC	CASSPLSSEQYF
TRBV9	TRBD2	.	TRBJ2-5	TGTGCCAGCAGCGTTAGCGGGAGGGGGTCAGAGACCCAGTACTTC	CASSVSGRGSETQYF
TRBV7-8	TRBD2	.	TRBJ2-5	TGTGCCAGCAGCCCCCTAGCGGGGGGACAAGAGACCCAGTACTTC	CASSPLAGGQETQYF
TRBV28	TRBD2	.	TRBJ2-7	TGTGCCAGCAGTTTATTAGCGGGACTATCCTACGAGCAGTACTTC	CASSLLAGLSYEQYF
TRBV27	.	.	TRBJ1-1	TGTGCCAGCAGTTCCCGTTGGGGGCTAAACACTGAAGCTTTCTTT	CASSSRWGLNTEAFF
TRBV11-2	TRBD2	few	TRBJ2-7	TGTGCCAGCAGCTTAAGCGCGGGAGACTACGAGCAGTACTTC	CASSLSAGDYEQYF
TRBV3-1/TRBV3-2	TRBD1	.	TRBJ1-2	TGTGCCAGCAGTCATGAGCCAGGGGGGACCTATGGCTACACCTTC	CASSHEPGGTYGYTF
TRBV6-5	TRBD1	.	TRBJ2-7	TGTGCCAGCAGCCTGGACAGGGTCTACGAGCAGTACTTC	CASSLDRVYEQYF
TRBV27	.	.	TRBJ1-2	TGTGCCAGCAGTTTGAGCAGGGCGGATTATGGCTACACCTTC	CASSLSRADYGYTF
TRBV5-1	TRBD1	few	TRBJ1-6	TGCGCCAGCAGCCCCCGGGACAGGAGCTCCTATAATTCACCCCTCCACTTT	CASSPRDRSSYNSPLHF
TRBV2	TRBD1	.	TRBJ1-1	TGTGCCAGCAGGGGGGACAGGGGGCAGATTGAAGCTTTCTTT	CASRGDRGQIEAFF
TRBV3-1/TRBV3-2	TRBD1	.	TRBJ2-1	TGTGCCAGCAGCCTCCGGACAGGAGAGAATGAGCAGTTCTTC	CASSLRTGENEQFF
TRBV30	.	.	TRBJ1-6	TGTGCCTGGAGTGTCAGGGGTTCACCCCTCCACTTT	CAWSVRGSPLHF
TRBV5-1	TRBD1	once	TRBJ1-1	TGCGCCAGCAGCTTCTCGACAGGGGCGGGTACTGAAGCTTTCTTT	CASSFSTGAGTEAFF
TRBV4-3	.	.	TRBJ2-2	TGCGCCAGCAGCCGAGTTAACACCGGGGAGCTGTTTTTT	CASSRVNTGELFF
TRBV29-1	TRBD1	once	TRBJ1-1	TGCAGCGTTGGACAGGGGGATGGTGAAGCTTTCTTT	CSVGQGDGEAFF
TRBV7-2	.	.	TRBJ2-1	TGTGCCAGCAGCTTAGCCTTCGGGGGCTACAATGAGCAGTTCTTC	CASSLAFGGYNEQFF
TRBV27	.	.	TRBJ1-2	TGTGCCAGCAGTTTGGGCGTATGGGGGGATGGCTACACCTTC	CASSLGVWGDGYTF
TRBV27	TRBD1	.	TRBJ2-7	TGTGCCAGCAGCACGACAGGGCCCTACGAGCAGTACTTC	CASSTTGPYEQYF
TRBV9	TRBD1	.	TRBJ2-7	TGTGCCAGCAGCGTAGCCGGGACAGGGGACTACGAGCAGTACTTC	CASSVAGTGDYEQYF
TRBV20-1	.	.	TRBJ2-3	TGCAGTACCGGCGGAAGGGATACGCAGTATTTT	CSTGGRDTQYF
TRBV7-9	TRBD1	.	TRBJ1-1	TGTGCCAGCGGCCTGACAGGGGTGGGCACTGAAGCTTTCTTT	CASGLTGVGTEAFF